This T cell receptor beta chain stems from a study of T cell repertoires in cytomegalovirus infection. Study-wide background: Well-studied HLA-B-restricted epitopes and recently identified HLA-C-restricted epitopes of CMV were both used in the study. Public TCR beta signatures were indicative of both CMV infection and a matching HLA type.

Points from the study as a whole: Dominant in the ex vivo response were TCR beta clonotypes restricted by HLA-C and specific for CMV. Public TCR beta family frequency separated CMV-and-HLA carriers, including in an independent cohort.

This clonotype was found many times. Antigen: not known. Using its own MiXCR run on the reads, TCRdb lists one record per CDR3 protein. The repertoire holds hundreds of thousands of distinct CDR3 sequences, with about two fifths as singletons. V lost 0 bases, J lost 4 bases, and 3 bases stayed unmatched. Germline V gene lookup returns CDR1 SGHVS and CDR2 FNYEAQ. The CDR3 extends over 14 amino acids. The TCR was taken from a human donor in good health (CMV status not recorded). Some clones in this sample may be carry-over from other donors' samples. The gene calls are TRBV7-6 and TRBJ2-7, with 7 bases identical to TRBD1. The sequencing here drew on cultured PBMCs, taken from culture after CMV antigen stimulation. The CDR3 coding sequence is TGTGCCAGCAGCTTAGCAGGGGGCGCGTACGAGCAGTACTTC. It codes for CASSLAGGAYEQYF.